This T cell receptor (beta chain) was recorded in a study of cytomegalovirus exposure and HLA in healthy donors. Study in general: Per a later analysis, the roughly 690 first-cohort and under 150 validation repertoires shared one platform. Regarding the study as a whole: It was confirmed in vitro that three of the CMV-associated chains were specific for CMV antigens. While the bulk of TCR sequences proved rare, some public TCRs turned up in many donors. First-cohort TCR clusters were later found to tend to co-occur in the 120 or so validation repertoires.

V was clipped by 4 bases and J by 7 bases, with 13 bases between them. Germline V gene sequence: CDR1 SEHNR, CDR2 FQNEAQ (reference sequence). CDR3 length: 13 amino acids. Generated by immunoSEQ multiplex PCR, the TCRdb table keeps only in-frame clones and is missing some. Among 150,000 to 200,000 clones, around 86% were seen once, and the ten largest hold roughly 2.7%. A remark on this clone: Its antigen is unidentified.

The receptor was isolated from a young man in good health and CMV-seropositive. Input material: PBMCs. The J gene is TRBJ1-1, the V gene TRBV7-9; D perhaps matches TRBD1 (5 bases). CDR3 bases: TGTGCCAGCAGCTACGGAGGGGCTGGTGAAGCTTTCTTT. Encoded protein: CASSYGGAGEAFF. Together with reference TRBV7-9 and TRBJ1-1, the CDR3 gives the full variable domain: DTGVSQNPRHKITKRGQNVTFRCDPISEHNRLYWYRQTLGQGPEFLTYFQNEAQLEKSRLLSDRFSAERPKGSFSTLEIQRTEQGDSAMYLCASSYGGAGEAFFGQGTRLTVV.